What follows is one TCR beta chain and its context. This entry is derived from a study of CD8 T cells in ankylosing spondylitis. MiXCR, applied by TCRdb to the 5' RACE reads, yields one record per CDR3 protein. The table has some 200,000 distinct CDR3 sequences, about 13% seen once. The CDR3 totals 16 residues. V lost 5 bases to trimming and J lost 3 bases; unmatched junction nucleotides: 7. The source is a male donor with ankylosing spondylitis or in good health (not recorded which). The chain links TRBV12-3 or TRBV12-4 to TRBJ2-3; 11 nucleotides match TRBD2. The specimen sequenced was blood, either unsorted or a sorted T cell fraction (not recorded which). The CDR3 sequence is CASSNSGGGPTDTQYF. CDR3 DNA sequence: TGTGCCAGCAGTAATAGCGGGGGGGGGCCAACAGATACGCAGTATTTT.